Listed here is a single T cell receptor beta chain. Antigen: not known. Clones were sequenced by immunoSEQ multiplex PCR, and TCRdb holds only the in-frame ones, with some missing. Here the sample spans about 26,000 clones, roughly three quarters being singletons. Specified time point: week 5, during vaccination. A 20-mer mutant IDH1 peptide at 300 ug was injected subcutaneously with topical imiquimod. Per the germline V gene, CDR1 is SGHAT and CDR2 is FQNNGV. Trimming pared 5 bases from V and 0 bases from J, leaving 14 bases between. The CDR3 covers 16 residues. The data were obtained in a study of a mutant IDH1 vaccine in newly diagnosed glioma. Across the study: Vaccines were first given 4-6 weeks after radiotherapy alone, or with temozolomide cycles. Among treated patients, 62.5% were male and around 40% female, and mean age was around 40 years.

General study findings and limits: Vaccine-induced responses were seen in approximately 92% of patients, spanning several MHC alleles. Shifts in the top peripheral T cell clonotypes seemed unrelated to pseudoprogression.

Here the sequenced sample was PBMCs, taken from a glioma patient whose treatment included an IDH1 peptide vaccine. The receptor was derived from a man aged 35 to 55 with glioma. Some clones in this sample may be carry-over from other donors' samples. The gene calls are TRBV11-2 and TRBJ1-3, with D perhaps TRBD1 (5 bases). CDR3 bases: TGTGCCAGCAGCCGGGGACGGCTAATCTCTGGAAACACCATATATTTT. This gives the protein CASSRGRLISGNTIYF. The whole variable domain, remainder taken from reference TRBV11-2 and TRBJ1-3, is EAGVAQSPRYKIIEKRQSVAFWCNPISGHATLYWYQQILGQGPKLLIQFQNNGVVDDSQLPKDRFSAERLKGVDSTLKIQPAKLEDSAVYLCASSRGRLISGNTIYFGEGSWLTVV.